This T cell receptor (beta chain) was recorded in a study of T cells in Graves' hyperthyroidism and ophthalmopathy (dated by TCRdb to the late 2010s). For the study in its entirety: Peripheral blood was collected at initial diagnosis, before any treatment. After blood sampling, hyperthyroidism patients were treated with methimazole at a starting dose of 30 mg daily, and ophthalmopathy patients were treated with high-dose intravenous methylprednisolone. In more than 5 Graves' hyperthyroidism patients, the study also compared T-cell repertoires from thyroid tissue with T-cell repertoires from blood. To identify TCR V-J signatures that set the groups apart, the researchers used a discovery cohort of 95 to 100 patients, made up of under 45 with Graves' ophthalmopathy and 57 with stable Graves' hyperthyroidism. For training and testing, the 100 or so patients in the discovery cohort were randomly divided in a 7:3 ratio. The paper describes TCR Vbeta CDR3 sequencing of 135 peripheral blood samples, made up of roughly 45 ophthalmopathy patients, 70 to 75 hyperthyroidism patients and roughly 17 progressor patients. Whether ophthalmopathy could be predicted prospectively was tested in an independent validation cohort made up of 18 to 20 hyperthyroidism patients plus 17 patients who later progressed to ophthalmopathy. The full study reports these points: In validation, the model predicted progression to ophthalmopathy with approximately 71% sensitivity and roughly 72% specificity, a median of about 6 months before onset. Ophthalmopathy was separated from stable hyperthyroidism by a 13 V-J signature model, with 85% to 90% sensitivity and approximately 84% specificity obtained in cross-validation and 80%/75% obtained in testing. Most expanded thyroid clonotypes (frequency above 0.001) were also detected in blood, a finding suggesting that blood repertoires may reflect thyroid immune responses. No statistical method was used to set the sample size in advance, and investigators knew the group allocation.

Stable Graves' hyperthyroidism was defined as no progression to ophthalmopathy during 18 months of follow-up. The hyperthyroidism patients were between 18 and 65 years old and newly diagnosed, with a disease duration of less than 2 months. Exclusion was applied to patients with uncontrolled infections, other autoimmune diseases, pregnancy or lactation. Diagnoses relied on clinical symptoms, serum thyroxine and TRAb, thyroid ultrasound and orbital computed tomography. PBMCs were isolated from 10 ml of fresh peripheral blood by Ficoll-Paque density gradient centrifugation. Total RNA was extracted with Trizol reagent, and quality was checked on an Agilent 2100 Bioanalyzer. This clonotype was picked up many times. What this receptor recognizes is not known. No much larger clone is present one base from it, and per-base qualities are unavailable. TCR beta CDR3 regions were amplified from RNA transcripts. A first-round RT-PCR of the TCR CDR3 used the HTBI primer set with the Qiagen OneStep RT-PCR kit. Libraries were constructed in a second round of multiplex PCR, after which size selection and purification were carried out. The libraries were sequenced on an Illumina HiSeq2000 using paired-end 100 bp reads. The authors' pipeline ran thus. SOAPnuke was used to process the raw data, removing reads that contained adapters or uncalled bases, had a mean Phred below 15, or lacked an exact match to the constant primer or identifier. High-quality paired reads were merged with COPE v1.2.5, and unique nucleotide sequences were defined as clonotypes. Clonotypes were aligned to IMGT TRBV, TRBD and TRBJ reference segments using MiTCR v1.1. Analysis was restricted to V-J combinations with a frequency above 0.0001, which covered 98% to 99.2% of repertoires. The TCS score was defined as F50 (clonal expansion) divided by E x V (chaos), with BLOSUM62-based TCRdist calculated between CDR3 peptides within each V-J. Welch's t-statistics and random forest reduced some 510 V-J features to 13, which were used in a naive Bayes classifier (R e1071). TCRdb redid the processing of the public reads, applying fastp at Q25 and MiXCR, and retained in-frame beta chains. When rows share a CDR3 protein, they turn into one entry using the most common DNA and genes. These V and J calls rely on TCRdb rather than the paper's analysis. This sample holds 470,000 or so distinct CDR3 sequences; 20% were observed only once. The ten largest clonotypes hold around a quarter of the sample.

The CDR3 measures 12 amino acids from cysteine to phenylalanine. Only CDR3 DNA remains: 36 bases, in frame from the first base. V is pared back by 7 bases and J by 7 bases, with 17 bases lying between the germline termini. Looking up the germline V gene (reference sequence) yields CDR1 GTSNPN and CDR2 SVGIG. The chain couples TRBV30 to TRBJ2-7; the D segment may tentatively be TRBD1 or TRBD2, each giving 5 matched bases. The receptor's source is a man aged 18-30 years with Graves' hyperthyroidism. Sequencing was performed on blood. CDR3 sequence: CASSGLGTEQYF. The DNA reads TGTGCCTCCTCAGGGTTGGGGACGGAGCAGTACTTC. The CDR3, completed at both ends by the reference TRBV30 and TRBJ2-7 genes, gives the full variable domain SQTIHQWPATLVQPVGSPLSLECTVEGTSNPNLYWYRQAAGRGLQLLFYSVGIGQISSEVPQNLSASRPQDRQFILSSKKLLLSDSGFYLCASSGLGTEQYFGPGTRLTVT.